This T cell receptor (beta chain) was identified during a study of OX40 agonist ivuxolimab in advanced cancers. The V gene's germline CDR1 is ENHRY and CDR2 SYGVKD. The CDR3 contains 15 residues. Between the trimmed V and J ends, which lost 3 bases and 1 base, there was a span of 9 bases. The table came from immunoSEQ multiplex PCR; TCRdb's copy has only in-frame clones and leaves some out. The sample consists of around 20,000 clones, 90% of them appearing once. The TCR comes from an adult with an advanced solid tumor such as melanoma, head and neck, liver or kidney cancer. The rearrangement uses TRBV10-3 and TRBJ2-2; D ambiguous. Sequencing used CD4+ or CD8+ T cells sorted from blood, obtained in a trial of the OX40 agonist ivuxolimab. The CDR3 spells CAISDRDWNTGELFF. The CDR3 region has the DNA TGTGCCATCAGTGACCGAGACTGGAACACCGGGGAGCTGTTTTTT.